This T cell receptor beta chain came from a study of CD8 T cells in ankylosing spondylitis. Whole-study results and caveats: Clones linked to disease were reported to show significant enrichment in matched ankylosing spondylitis synovial fluid. Some of these motif variants have turned up before, in reports on reactive arthritis synovial fluid and blood.

Regarding this clonotype: As yet, its antigen is unknown.

TCRdb analysed the 5' RACE reads with MiXCR anew, one entry per CDR3 protein. The sample includes 130,000 or so distinct CDR3 sequences, 11% of them seen just once. V gave up 5 bases and J gave up 2 bases; unmatched junction bases: 6. Germline V gene sequence: CDR1 SGHRS, CDR2 YFSETQ. CDR3 length: 15 amino acids. Sequenced input: blood, either unsorted or a sorted T cell fraction (not recorded which). The chain employs TRBV5-1 and TRBJ2-5, with TRBD2 matching over 10 bases. This receptor was identified in a female donor with ankylosing spondylitis or in good health (not recorded which). This CDR3 reads CASRSGGATQETQYF. CDR3 bases: TGCGCCAGCAGAAGCGGGGGGGCGACTCAAGAGACCCAGTACTTC.